These 2 T cell receptor beta chains were all obtained from the same sample, sequenced in a study of T cells in narcolepsy (dated by TCRdb to the late 2010s). The method was the immunoSEQ multiplex PCR assay. The clones in this table, taken by TCRdb from immuneACCESS, are in-frame only. Not every clone is retained; where verified, under half of the shortfall comes from an unresolved V gene, and the cause of the rest is unknown. The sample table records approximately 35,000 clones; 75% to 90% of these occur just once. The ten most abundant clones make up about 0.79% of the sample. Source material: CD45RA- memory CD4+ T cells from PBMCs. Sample cell subset or site, as interpreted from the label and publication: memory T cells sorted ex vivo from peripheral blood. Receptors originate from a human donor with narcolepsy.

The chain employs TRBV28 and TRBJ1-2, with 8 bases that match TRBD1. Trimming took 5 bases from V and 2 from J; bases not matched to a gene: 4. CDR3 length equals 14 residues. Germline values: CDR1 MDHEN, CDR2 SYDVKM. The CDR3 DNA reads TGTGCCAGCAGTGTCCGGACAGGGAACTATGGCTACACCTTC. Protein sequence: CASSVRTGNYGYTF.

A single count supports this clone. V is TRBV7-9 and J is TRBJ2-4; 12 positions agree with TRBD1. Germline loops: CDR1 SEHNR, CDR2 FQNEAQ (reference sequence). Trimming took 5 bases from V and 11 from J; bases not matched to a gene: 16. The length of the CDR3 is 17 residues. The CDR3 protein is CASSPGQGAGGEGFQYF. The CDR3 bases are TGTGCCAGCAGCCCGGGACAGGGGGCGGGAGGTGAGGGGTTTCAGTACTTC.